Presented here are 5 T cell receptor beta chains from one specimen sequenced in a study of T cell clones after liver transplantation. Sequencing was performed with immunoSEQ multiplex PCR; in TCRdb, only in-frame clones are kept and a portion is missing. The table includes roughly 72,000 clones, roughly 80% detected once. This specimen consisted of CD4+ T cells from blood, obtained less than 50 months after liver transplant. These receptors were taken from a human patient who received a liver transplant. Some T cells may be provided by the graft donor.

The chain combines TRBV6-5 with TRBJ1-2; D remains unclear. Trimming removed 0 bases from V and 2 bases from J, with 7 bases in between. Germline lookup yields CDR1 MNHEY and CDR2 SVGAGI. This CDR3 is 14 amino acids long. The CDR3 sequence is CASSYSMGNYGYTF. CDR3 coding DNA: TGTGCCAGCAGTTACTCGATGGGGAACTATGGCTACACCTTC.

The chain is built from TRBV19 and TRBJ2-7, with TRBD1 as a possible D gene (5 bases). CDR1 is LNHDA and CDR2 is SQIVND in the germline V gene (reference sequence). The CDR3 length is 14 residues. The germline V and J ends were trimmed by 4 bases and 7 bases, with 17 bases remaining between them. CDR3 in DNA: TGTGCCAGTAGTACCCTTGGACAAGGCGGAGAGCAGTACTTC. It codes for CASSTLGQGGEQYF.

The chain uses TRBV5-1 and TRBJ2-3; 11 nucleotides match TRBD2. Germline V CDR1 and CDR2: SGHRS, YFSETQ. The J segment lost 2 bases and the V segment lost 5 bases, leaving 1 base of the junction unmatched. CDR3 size: 14 residues. The CDR3 protein is CASRTSGTTDTQYF. The CDR3 bases are TGCGCCAGCAGGACTAGCGGGACCACAGATACGCAGTATTTT.

This rearrangement joins TRBV19 to TRBJ2-3, with D tentatively TRBD1 (5 bases). Germline-derived CDR1 and CDR2 are LNHDA and SQIVND (reference sequence). The CDR3 has 14 amino acids. Trimming shortened V by 4 bases and J by 1 base, and 9 bases separated the two germline ends. The CDR3 protein is CASSSGHRTDTQYF. The CDR3 nucleotides read TGTGCCAGTAGTAGCGGACACCGCACAGATACGCAGTATTTT.

This rearrangement joins TRBV11-2 to TRBJ2-7, with TRBD2 as a possible D gene (5 bases). This CDR3 is 14 amino acids long. In germline, CDR1 is SGHAT, CDR2 FQNNGV. The ends were cut back, 0 bases at V and 2 bases at J, with 8 bases in the middle. The CDR3 sequence is CASSLDLGAYEQYF. The CDR3, as DNA: TGTGCCAGCAGCTTAGATCTGGGAGCCTACGAGCAGTACTTC.